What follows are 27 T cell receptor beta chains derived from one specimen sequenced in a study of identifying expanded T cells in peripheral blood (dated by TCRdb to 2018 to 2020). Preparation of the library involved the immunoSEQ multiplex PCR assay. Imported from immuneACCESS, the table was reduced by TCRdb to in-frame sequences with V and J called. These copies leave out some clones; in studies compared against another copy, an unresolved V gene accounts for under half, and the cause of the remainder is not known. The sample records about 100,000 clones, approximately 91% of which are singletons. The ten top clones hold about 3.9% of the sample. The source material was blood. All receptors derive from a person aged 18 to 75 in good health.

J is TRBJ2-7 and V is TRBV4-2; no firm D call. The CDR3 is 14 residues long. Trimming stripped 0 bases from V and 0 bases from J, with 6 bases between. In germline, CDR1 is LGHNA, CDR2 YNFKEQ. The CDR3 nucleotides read TGTGCCAGCAGCCAAGACCTAGGCTCCTACGAGCAGTACTTC. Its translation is CASSQDLGSYEQYF.

The CDR3 region is CASTSRGIEQYF. The CDR3 DNA is TGTGCCAGCACCTCAAGAGGGATCGAGCAGTACTTC. The V gene is TRBV27, the J gene TRBJ2-7; TRBD2 is a possible D gene (5 bases). With 7 bases removed from V and 6 bases from J, the gap between germline ends came to 13 bases. The germline gives CDR1 MNHEY, CDR2 SMNVEV (reference sequence). CDR3 length: 12 amino acids.

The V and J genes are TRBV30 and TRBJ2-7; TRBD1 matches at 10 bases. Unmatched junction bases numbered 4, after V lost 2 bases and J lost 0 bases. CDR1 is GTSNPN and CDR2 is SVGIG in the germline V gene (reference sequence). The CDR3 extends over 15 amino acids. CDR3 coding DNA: TGTGCCTGGAGTATCGGGACAGGGGACTCCTACGAGCAGTACTTC. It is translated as CAWSIGTGDSYEQYF.

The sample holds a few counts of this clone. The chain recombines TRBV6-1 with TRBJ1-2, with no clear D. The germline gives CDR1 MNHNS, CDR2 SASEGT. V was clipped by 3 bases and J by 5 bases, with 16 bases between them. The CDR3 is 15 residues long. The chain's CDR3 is CASSEAETLLYGYTF. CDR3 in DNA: TGTGCCAGCAGTGAGGCAGAAACCTTACTTTATGGCTACACCTTC.

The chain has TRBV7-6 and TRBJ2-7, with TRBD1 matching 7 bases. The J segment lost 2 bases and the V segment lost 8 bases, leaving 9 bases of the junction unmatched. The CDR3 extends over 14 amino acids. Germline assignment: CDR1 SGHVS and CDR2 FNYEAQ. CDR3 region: CASSRTGPTYEQYF. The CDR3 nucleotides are TGTGCCAGCTCCCGGACAGGACCCACCTACGAGCAGTACTTC.

The CDR3 spells CASSQGSRISGTSGESNEQFF. The CDR3 DNA follows: TGCGCCAGCAGCCAAGGTAGCCGGATCTCCGGGACTAGCGGCGAATCCAATGAGCAGTTCTTC. The chain recombines TRBV4-1 with TRBJ2-1, with TRBD2 matching over 11 bases. The CDR3 has 21 residues. Germline V lookup: CDR1 MGHRA, CDR2 YSYEKL. The junction had 20 bases not matched to a gene; V was cut back by 1 base and J by 6 bases.

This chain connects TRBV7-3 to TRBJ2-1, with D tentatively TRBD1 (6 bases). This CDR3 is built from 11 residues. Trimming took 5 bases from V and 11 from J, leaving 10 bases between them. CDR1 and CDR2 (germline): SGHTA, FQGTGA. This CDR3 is CASSQGTQQFF. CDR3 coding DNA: TGTGCCAGCAGCCAGGGGACACAGCAGTTCTTC.

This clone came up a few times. DNA for the CDR3: TGTGCCAGCAGCGCCGACAGGGTAGCAGCCGAGCAGTACTTC. Protein product: CASSADRVAAEQYF. V and J are TRBV5-4 and TRBJ2-7; 7 nucleotides line up with TRBD1. This CDR3 spans 14 amino acids. The ends lost 4 bases at V and 6 bases at J; junction bases unmatched: 10. Germline V gene lookup returns CDR1 SGHNT and CDR2 YYREEE (reference sequence).

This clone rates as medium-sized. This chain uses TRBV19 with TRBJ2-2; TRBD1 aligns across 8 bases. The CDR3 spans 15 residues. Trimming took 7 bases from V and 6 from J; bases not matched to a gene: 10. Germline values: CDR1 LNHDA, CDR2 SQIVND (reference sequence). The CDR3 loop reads CASNSGTGSPGELFF. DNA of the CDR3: TGTGCCAGTAACTCCGGGACAGGTTCGCCCGGGGAGCTGTTTTTT.

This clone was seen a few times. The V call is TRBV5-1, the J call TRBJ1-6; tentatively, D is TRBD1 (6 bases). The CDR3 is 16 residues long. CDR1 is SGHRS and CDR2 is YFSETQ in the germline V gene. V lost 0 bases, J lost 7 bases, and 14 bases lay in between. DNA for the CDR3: TGCGCCAGCAGCTTGGCCCCCACAGGGCGGAATTCACCCCTCCACTTT. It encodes CASSLAPTGRNSPLHF.

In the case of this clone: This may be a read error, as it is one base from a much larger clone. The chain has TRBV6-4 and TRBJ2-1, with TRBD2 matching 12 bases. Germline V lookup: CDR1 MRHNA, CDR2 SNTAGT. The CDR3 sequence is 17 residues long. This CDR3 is CANSEGPSGGAYNEQFF. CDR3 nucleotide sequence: TGTGCCAACAGTGAAGGTCCTAGCGGGGGGGCCTACAATGAGCAGTTCTTC.

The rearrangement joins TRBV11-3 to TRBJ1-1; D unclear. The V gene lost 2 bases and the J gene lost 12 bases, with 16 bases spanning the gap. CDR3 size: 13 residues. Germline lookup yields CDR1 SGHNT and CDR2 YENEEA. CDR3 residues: CASSLSYGLSSFF. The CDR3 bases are TGTGCCAGCAGCTTATCTTATGGACTGAGTTCTTTCTTT.

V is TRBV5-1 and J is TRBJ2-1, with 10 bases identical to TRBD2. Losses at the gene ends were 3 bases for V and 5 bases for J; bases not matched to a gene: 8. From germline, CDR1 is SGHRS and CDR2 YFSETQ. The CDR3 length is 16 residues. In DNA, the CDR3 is TGCGCCAGCAGCTCCAAGCGGGGGGGTTCCGACAATGAGCAGTTCTTC. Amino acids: CASSSKRGGSDNEQFF. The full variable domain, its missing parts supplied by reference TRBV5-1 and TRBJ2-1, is KAGVTQTPRYLIKTRGQQVTLSCSPISGHRSVSWYQQTPGQGLQFLFEYFSETQRNKGNFPGRFSGRQFSNSRSEMNVSTLELGDSALYLCASSSKRGGSDNEQFFGPGTRLTVL.

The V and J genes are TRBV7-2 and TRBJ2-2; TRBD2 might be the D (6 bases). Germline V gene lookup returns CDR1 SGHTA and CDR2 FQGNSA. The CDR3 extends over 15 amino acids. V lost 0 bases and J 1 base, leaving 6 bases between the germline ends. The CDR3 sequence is CASSLAGGNTGELFF. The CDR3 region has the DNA TGTGCCAGCAGCTTAGCGGGAGGGAACACCGGGGAGCTGTTTTTT.

Here the CDR3 reads CASSTFVASGTEAFF. CDR3 bases: TGTGCCAGTAGTACCTTTGTGGCTAGTGGCACTGAAGCTTTCTTT. The chain employs TRBV19 and TRBJ1-1; D remains unclear. The CDR3 runs to 15 residues. Germline V gene lookup returns CDR1 LNHDA and CDR2 SQIVND (reference sequence). Trimming took off 4 bases at V and 4 bases at J, with 16 bases between the two ends.

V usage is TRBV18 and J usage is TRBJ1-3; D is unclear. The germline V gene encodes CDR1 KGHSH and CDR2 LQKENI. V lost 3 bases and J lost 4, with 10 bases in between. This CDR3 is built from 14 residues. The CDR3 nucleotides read TGTGCCAGCTCACCGGCAGCCATAGGAAACACCATATATTTT. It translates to CASSPAAIGNTIYF. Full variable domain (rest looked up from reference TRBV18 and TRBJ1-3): NAGVMQNPRHLVRRRGQEARLRCSPMKGHSHVYWYRQLPEEGLKFMVYLQKENIIDESGMPKERFSAEFPKEGPSILRIQQVVRGDSAAYFCASSPAAIGNTIYFGEGSWLTVV.

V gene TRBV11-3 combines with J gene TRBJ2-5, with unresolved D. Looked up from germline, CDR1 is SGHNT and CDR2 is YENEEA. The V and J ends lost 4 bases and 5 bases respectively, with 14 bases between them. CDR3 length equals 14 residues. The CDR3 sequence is CASSSGPIGETQYF. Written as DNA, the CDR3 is TGTGCCAGCAGCTCAGGTCCCATCGGGGAGACCCAGTACTTC.

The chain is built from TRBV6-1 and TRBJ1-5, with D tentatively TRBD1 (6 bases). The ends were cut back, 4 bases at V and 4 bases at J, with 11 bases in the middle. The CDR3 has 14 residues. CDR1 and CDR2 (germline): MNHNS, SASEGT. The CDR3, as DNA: TGTGCCAGCAGTGCAGGGGTTGTTAATCAGCCCCAGCATTTT. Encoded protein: CASSAGVVNQPQHF.

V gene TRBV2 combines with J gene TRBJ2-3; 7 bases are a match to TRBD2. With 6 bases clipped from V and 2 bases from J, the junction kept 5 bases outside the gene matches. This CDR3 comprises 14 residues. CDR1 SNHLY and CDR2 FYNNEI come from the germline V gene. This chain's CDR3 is CASRTSRYTDTQYF. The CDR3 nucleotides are TGTGCCAGCAGGACTAGCAGATACACAGATACGCAGTATTTT. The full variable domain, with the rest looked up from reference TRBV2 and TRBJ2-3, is EPEVTQTPSHQVTQMGQEVILRCVPISNHLYFYWYRQILGQKVEFLVSFYNNEISEKSEIFDDQFSVERPDGSNFTLKIRSTKLEDSAMYFCASRTSRYTDTQYFGPGTRLTVL.

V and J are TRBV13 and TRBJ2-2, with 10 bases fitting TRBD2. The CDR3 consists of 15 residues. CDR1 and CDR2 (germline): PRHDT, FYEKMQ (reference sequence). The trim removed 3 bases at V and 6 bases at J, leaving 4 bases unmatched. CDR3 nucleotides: TGTGCCAGCAGCTTCGGGACTAGCGCCGCCGGGGAGCTGTTTTTT. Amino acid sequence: CASSFGTSAAGELFF.

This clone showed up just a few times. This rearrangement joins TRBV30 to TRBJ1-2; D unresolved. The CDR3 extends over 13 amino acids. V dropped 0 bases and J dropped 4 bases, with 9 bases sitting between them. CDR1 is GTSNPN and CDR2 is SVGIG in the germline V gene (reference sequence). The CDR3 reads CAWSVPPFYGYTF. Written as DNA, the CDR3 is TGTGCCTGGAGTGTGCCCCCCTTCTATGGCTACACCTTC.

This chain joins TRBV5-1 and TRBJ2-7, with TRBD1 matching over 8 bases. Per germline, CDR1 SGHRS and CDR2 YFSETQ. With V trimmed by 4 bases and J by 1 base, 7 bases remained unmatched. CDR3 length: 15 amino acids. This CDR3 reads CASSRTGMDSYEQYF. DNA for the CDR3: TGCGCCAGCAGCAGGACAGGGATGGATTCCTACGAGCAGTACTTC.

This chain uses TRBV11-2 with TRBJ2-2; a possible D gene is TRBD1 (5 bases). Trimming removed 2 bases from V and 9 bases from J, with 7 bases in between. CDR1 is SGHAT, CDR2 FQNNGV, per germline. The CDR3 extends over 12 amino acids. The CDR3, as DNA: TGTGCCAGCAGCTTACAGGGTCGGGAGCTGTTTTTT. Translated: CASSLQGRELFF.

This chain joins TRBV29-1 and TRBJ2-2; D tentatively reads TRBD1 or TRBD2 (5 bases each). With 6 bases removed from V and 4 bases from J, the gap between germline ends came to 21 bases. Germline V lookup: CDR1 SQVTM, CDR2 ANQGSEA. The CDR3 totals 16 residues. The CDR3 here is CSVAPPSGRITGELFF. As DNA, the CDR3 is TGCAGCGTGGCCCCTCCTTCGGGGCGGATCACCGGGGAGCTGTTTTTT.

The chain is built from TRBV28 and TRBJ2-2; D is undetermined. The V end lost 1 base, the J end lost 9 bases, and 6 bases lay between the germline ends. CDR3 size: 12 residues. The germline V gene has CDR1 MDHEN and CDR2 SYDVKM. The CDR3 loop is CASSLSARELFF. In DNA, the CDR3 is TGTGCCAGCAGTTTATCGGCGAGGGAGCTGTTTTTT.

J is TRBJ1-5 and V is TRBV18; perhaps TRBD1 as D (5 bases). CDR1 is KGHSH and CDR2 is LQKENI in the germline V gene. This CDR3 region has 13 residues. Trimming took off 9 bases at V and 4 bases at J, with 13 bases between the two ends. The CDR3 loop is CASQRQLNQPQHF. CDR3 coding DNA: TGTGCCAGTCAAAGACAGTTAAATCAGCCCCAGCATTTT.

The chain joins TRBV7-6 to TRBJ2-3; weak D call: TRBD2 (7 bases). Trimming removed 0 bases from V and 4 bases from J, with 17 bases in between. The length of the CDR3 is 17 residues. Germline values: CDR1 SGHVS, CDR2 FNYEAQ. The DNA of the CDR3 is TGTGCCAGCAGCTTAGCGATGGGAGGGGGGGGACCAGATACGCAGTATTTT. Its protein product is CASSLAMGGGGPDTQYF.